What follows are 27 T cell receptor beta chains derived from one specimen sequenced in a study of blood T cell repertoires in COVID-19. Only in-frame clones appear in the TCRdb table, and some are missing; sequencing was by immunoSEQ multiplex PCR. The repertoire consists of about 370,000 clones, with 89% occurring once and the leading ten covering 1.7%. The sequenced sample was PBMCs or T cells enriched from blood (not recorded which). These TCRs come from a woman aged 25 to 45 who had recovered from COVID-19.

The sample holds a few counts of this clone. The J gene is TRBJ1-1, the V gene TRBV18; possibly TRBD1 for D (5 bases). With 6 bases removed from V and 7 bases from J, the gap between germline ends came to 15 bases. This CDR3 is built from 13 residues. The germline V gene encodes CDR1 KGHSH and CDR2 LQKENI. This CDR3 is CASSLRSGDEAFF. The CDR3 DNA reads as TGTGCCAGCTCGCTCCGTTCGGGGGATGAAGCTTTCTTT.

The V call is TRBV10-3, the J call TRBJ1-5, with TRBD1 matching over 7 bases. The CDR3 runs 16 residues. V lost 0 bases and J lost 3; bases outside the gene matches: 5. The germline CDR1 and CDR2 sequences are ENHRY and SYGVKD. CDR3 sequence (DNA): TGTGCCATCAGTGAGTCTCTGACAGGGACCAATCAGCCCCAGCATTTT. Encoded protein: CAISESLTGTNQPQHF.

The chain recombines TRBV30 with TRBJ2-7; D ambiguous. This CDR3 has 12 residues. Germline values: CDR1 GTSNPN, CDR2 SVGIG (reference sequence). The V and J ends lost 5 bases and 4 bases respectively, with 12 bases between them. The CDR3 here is CAWSSRVYEQYF. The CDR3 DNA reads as TGTGCCTGGTCCTCACGGGTATACGAGCAGTACTTC.

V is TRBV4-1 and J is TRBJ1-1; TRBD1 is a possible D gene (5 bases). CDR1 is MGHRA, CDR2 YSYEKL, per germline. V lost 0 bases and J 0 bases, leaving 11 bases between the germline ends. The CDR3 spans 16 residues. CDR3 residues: CASSQEVRGVNTEAFF. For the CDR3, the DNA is TGCGCCAGCAGCCAAGAGGTTCGGGGGGTGAACACTGAAGCTTTCTTT.

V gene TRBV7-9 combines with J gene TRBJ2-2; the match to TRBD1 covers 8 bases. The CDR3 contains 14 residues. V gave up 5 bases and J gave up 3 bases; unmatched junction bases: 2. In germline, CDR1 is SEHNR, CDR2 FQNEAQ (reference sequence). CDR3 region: CASSQDRDTGELFF. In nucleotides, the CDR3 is TGTGCCAGCAGCCAGGACAGGGACACCGGGGAGCTGTTTTTT.

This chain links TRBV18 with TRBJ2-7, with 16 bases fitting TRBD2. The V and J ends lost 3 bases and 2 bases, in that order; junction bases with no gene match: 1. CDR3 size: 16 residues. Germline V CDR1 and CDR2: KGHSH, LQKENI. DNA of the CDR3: TGTGCCAGCTCACCCGGGACTAGCGGGGGGGCCTACGAGCAGTACTTC. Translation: CASSPGTSGGAYEQYF.

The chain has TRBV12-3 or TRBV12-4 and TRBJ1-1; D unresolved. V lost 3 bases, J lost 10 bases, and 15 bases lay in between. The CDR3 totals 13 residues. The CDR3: CASSFPASRGAFF. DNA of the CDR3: TGTGCCAGCAGTTTTCCAGCTTCTCGGGGAGCTTTCTTT.

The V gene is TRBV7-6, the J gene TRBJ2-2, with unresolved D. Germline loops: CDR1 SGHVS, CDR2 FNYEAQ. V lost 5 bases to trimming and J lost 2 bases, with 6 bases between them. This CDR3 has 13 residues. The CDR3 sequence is CASSQLNTGELFF. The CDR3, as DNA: TGTGCCAGCAGCCAACTCAACACCGGGGAGCTGTTTTTT.

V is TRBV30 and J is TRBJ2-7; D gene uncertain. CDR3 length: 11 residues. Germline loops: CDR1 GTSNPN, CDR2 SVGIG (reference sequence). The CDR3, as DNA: TGTAGCACTTCTAACTCCTACGAGCAGTACTTC. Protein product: CSTSNSYEQYF. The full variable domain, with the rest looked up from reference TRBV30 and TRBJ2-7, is SQTIHQWPATLVQPVGSPLSLECTVEGTSNPNLYWYRQAAGRGLQLLFYSVGIGQISSEVPQNLSASRPQDRQFILSSKKLLLSDSGFYLCSTSNSYEQYFGPGTRLTVT.

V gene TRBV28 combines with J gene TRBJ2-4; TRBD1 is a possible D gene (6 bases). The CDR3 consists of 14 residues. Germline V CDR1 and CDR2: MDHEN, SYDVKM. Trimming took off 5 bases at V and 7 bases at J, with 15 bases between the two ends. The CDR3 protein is CASSVAQGRNIQYF. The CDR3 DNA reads TGTGCCAGCAGTGTGGCCCAGGGGCGTAACATTCAGTACTTC.

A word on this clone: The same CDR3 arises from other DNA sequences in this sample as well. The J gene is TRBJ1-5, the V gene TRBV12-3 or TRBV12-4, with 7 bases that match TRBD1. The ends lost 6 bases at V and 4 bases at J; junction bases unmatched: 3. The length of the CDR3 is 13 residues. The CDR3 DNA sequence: TGTGCCAGCAGAACGACAGGGAATCAGCCCCAGCATTTT. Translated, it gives CASRTTGNQPQHF.

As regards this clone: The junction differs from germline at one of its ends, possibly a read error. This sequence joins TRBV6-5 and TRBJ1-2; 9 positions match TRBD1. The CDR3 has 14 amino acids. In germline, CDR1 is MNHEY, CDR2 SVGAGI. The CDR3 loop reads CASSRGLGTGIPEF. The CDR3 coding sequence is TGTGCCAGCAGTCGGGGGCTTGGGACAGGGATTCCCGAGTTC.

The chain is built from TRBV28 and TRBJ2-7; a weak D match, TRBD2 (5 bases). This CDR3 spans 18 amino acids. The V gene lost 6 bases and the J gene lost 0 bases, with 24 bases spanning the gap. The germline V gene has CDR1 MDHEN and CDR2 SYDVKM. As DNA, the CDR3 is TGTGCCAGCAGACAAATCGTAAGCCTTGCGGGTTACTCCTACGAGCAGTACTTC. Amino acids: CASRQIVSLAGYSYEQYF.

The CDR3 DNA is TGTGCCAGCAGTTATCGCCAGGGGAATCCCCAGCATTTT. This encodes CASSYRQGNPQHF. The chain joins TRBV6-5 to TRBJ1-5, with D perhaps TRBD1 (6 bases). CDR3 length: 13 amino acids. The germline V gene encodes CDR1 MNHEY and CDR2 SVGAGI. V lost 3 bases and J lost 10, with 13 bases in between.

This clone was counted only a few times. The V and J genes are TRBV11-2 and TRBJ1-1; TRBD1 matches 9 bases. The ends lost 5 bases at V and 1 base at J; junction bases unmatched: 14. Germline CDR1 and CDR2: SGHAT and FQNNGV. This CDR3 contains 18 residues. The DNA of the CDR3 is TGTGCCAGCAGCCCACAGGGGGCTGGCTTTGAAAAGAACACTGAAGCTTTCTTT. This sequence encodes CASSPQGAGFEKNTEAFF.

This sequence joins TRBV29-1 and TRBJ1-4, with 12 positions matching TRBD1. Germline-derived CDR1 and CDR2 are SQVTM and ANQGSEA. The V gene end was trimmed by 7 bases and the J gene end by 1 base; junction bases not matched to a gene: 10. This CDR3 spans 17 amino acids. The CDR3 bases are TGCAGCGCAACCGGGACAGGGGGCATCGGAACTAATGAAAAACTGTTTTTT. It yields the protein CSATGTGGIGTNEKLFF.

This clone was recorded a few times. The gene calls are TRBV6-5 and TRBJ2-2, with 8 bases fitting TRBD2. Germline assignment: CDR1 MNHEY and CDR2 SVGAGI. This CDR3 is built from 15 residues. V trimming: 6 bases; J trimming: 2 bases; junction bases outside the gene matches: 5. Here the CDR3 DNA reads TGTGCCAGCAGGAAGCGGGGGCCTAACACCGGGGAGCTGTTTTTT. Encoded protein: CASRKRGPNTGELFF.

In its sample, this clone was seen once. CDR3 in DNA: TGTGCCATCAGTGAGCCTAGAACGGGGACAGGACAAGAGACCCAGTACTTC. Translation: CAISEPRTGTGQETQYF. This chain uses TRBV10-3 with TRBJ2-5; 8 nucleotides line up with TRBD1. Germline CDR1 reads ENHRY; CDR2 reads SYGVKD. The CDR3 contains 17 residues. V lost 2 bases, J lost 2 bases, and 10 bases stayed unmatched.

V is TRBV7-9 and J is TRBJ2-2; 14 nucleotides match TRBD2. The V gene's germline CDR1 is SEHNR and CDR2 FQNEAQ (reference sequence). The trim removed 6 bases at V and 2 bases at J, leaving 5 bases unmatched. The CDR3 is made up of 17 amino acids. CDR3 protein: CASRGTSGSGNTGELFF. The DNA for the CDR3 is TGTGCCAGCAGGGGGACTAGCGGGAGCGGAAACACCGGGGAGCTGTTTTTT.

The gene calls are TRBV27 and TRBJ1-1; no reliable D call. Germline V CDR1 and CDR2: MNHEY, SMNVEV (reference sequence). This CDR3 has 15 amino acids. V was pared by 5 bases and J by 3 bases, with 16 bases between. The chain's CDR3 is CASSTHEGTDTEAFF. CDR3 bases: TGTGCCAGCAGTACTCACGAGGGTACTGACACTGAAGCTTTCTTT.

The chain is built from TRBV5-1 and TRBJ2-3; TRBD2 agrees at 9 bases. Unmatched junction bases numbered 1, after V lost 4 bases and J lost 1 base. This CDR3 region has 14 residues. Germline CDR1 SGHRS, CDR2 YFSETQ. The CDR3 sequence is CASSIAGGTDTQYF. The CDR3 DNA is TGCGCCAGCAGCATAGCGGGGGGCACAGATACGCAGTATTTT.

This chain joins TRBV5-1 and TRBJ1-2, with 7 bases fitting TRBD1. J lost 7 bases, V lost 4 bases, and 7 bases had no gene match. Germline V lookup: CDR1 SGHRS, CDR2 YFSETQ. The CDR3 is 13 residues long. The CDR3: CASSPSQGFGYTF. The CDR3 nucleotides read TGCGCCAGCAGCCCATCACAGGGGTTTGGCTACACCTTC.

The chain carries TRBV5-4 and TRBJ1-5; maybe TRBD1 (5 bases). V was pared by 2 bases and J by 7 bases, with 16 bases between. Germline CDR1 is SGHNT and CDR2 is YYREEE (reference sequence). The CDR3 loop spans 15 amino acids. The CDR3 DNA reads TGTGCCAGCAGCTTAGGAGCAGGGTCGGGCCAGCCCCAGCATTTT. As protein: CASSLGAGSGQPQHF.

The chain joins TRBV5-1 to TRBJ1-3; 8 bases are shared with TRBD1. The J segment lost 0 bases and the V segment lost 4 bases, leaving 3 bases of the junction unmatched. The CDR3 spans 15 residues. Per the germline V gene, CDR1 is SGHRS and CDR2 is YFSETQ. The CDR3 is CASSPTGASGNTIYF. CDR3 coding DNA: TGCGCCAGCAGCCCGACAGGGGCCTCTGGAAACACCATATATTTT.

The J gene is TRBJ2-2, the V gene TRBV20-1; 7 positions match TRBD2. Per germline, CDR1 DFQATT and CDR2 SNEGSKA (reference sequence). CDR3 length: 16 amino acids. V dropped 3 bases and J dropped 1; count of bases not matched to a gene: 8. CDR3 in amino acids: CSASRGRGGNTGELFF. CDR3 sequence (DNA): TGCAGTGCTAGTCGGGGGAGGGGTGGGAACACCGGGGAGCTGTTTTTT.

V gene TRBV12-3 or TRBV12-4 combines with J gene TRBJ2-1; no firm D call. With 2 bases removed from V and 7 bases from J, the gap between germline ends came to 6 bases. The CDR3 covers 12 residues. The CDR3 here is CASSLTPNEQFF. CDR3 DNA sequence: TGTGCCAGCAGTTTAACACCTAATGAGCAGTTCTTC.

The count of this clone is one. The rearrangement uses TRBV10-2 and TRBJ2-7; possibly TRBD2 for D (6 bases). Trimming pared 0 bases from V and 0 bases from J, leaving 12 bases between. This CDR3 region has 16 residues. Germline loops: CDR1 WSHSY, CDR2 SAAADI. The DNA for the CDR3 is TGCGCCAGCAGTGAGTCACTAGCAGCAAACTCCTACGAGCAGTACTTC. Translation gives CASSESLAANSYEQYF.